This TCR beta chain stems from a study of Ad26.COV2.S vaccination and SARS-CoV-2 variants. Findings and caveats of the study: Possibly, TCR breadth and depth analyses underestimated total T cell responses.

In germline, CDR1 is SGHVS, CDR2 FNYEAQ. The V gene lost 5 bases and the J gene lost 8 bases, with 21 bases spanning the gap. The CDR3 extends over 15 amino acids. Points on this clone: Antigen specificity is unknown.

Treatment of the sample: around 19 received Ad26.COV2.S at low or high dose, single or two shots; about five received placebo; per-sample allocation not given. Sample collection was performed on day 63 after the first vaccine or placebo injection. Generated by immunoSEQ multiplex PCR, the TCRdb table keeps only in-frame clones and is missing some. The sample holds 500,000 or so clones; roughly 87% are singletons and the top ten take roughly 12%. This receptor was obtained from a person between 18 and 65 years old who received the Ad26.COV2.S COVID-19 vaccine or a placebo. This chain uses TRBV7-6 with TRBJ1-2; weak D call: TRBD1 (5 bases). The specimen comprised peripheral blood, sampled in a trial of Ad26.COV2.S vaccine versus placebo. CDR3 sequence (DNA): TGTGCCAGCAGCGCCGGAGGCGGAGGGCGGGACGGCTACACCTTC. It yields the protein CASSAGGGGRDGYTF.